A selection of T cell receptor beta chains follows, all from one sample in a study of T cell responses to AZD1222 COVID-19 vaccine. Libraries were prepared by immunoSEQ multiplex PCR; TCRdb keeps only in-frame clonotypes and omits some of them. The data show around 130,000 clones, roughly 93% seen once. Here the sequenced sample was peripheral blood, taken on day 0 of AZD1222 vaccination. The receptor source for this set is an adult in good health. CDR3s include the opening cysteine and the closing phenylalanine or tryptophan. A D gene is named only where the DNA matches it firmly. Clone size is not always given. Where it is, it says once, few, many or a class for expanded clones.

J gene: TRBJ2-7; clone size: once; D gene: TRBD2; V gene: TRBV7-9; CDR3 DNA: TGTGCCAGCAGCTTATCTAGCGGGAGAGGCAGCGAGCAGTACTTC; CDR3 protein: CASSLSSGRGSEQYF
J gene: TRBJ2-7; clone size: -; D gene: TRBD1; V gene: TRBV5-6; CDR3 DNA: TGTGCCAGCGGCCCGGACAGGGCAATGCCCTACGAGCAGTACTTC; CDR3 protein: CASGPDRAMPYEQYF
J gene: TRBJ2-5; clone size: -; D gene: TRBD2; V gene: TRBV2; CDR3 DNA: TGTGCCAGCAGTGAAAGCGGGGGGACCCAGTACTTC; CDR3 protein: CASSESGGTQYF
J gene: TRBJ2-2; clone size: -; D gene: TRBD2; V gene: TRBV27; CDR3 DNA: TGTGCCAGCAGCTGGACCCCCGGAGGGAGGGTCGGGGAGCTGTTTTTT; CDR3 protein: CASSWTPGGRVGELFF
J gene: TRBJ1-2; clone size: -; D gene: -; V gene: TRBV27; CDR3 DNA: TGTGCCAGCAGTTTAGGGCCAGGGGCTAGCTATGGCTACACCTTC; CDR3 protein: CASSLGPGASYGYTF
J gene: TRBJ2-7; clone size: -; D gene: -; V gene: TRBV27; CDR3 DNA: TGTGCCAGCAGGTCCCTTTTTCCCTCGCGAGGGGCGTCGCCCTACGAGCAGTACTTC; CDR3 protein: CASRSLFPSRGASPYEQYF
J gene: TRBJ1-5; clone size: -; D gene: -; V gene: TRBV6-6; CDR3 DNA: TGTGCCAGCAGTTGGTCCAGGGTGGCGAGCAATCAGCCCCAGCATTTT; CDR3 protein: CASSWSRVASNQPQHF
J gene: TRBJ2-3; clone size: -; D gene: -; V gene: TRBV19; CDR3 DNA: TGTGCCAGTATGTCTCTAGATACGCAGTATTTT; CDR3 protein: CASMSLDTQYF
J gene: TRBJ1-2; clone size: -; D gene: -; V gene: TRBV3-1/TRBV3-2; CDR3 DNA: TGTGCCAGCAGCCAATCAGTTTCAGCGACCTATGGCTACACCTTC; CDR3 protein: CASSQSVSATYGYTF
J gene: TRBJ2-7; clone size: -; D gene: TRBD1; V gene: TRBV4-1; CDR3 DNA: TGCGCCAGCAGTCGGGACAGGGGTTCATACGAGCAGTACTTC; CDR3 protein: CASSRDRGSYEQYF
J gene: TRBJ1-6; clone size: -; D gene: -; V gene: TRBV27; CDR3 DNA: TGTGCCAGCAGTCCTACGGAGCTCTATAATTCACCCCTCCACTTT; CDR3 protein: CASSPTELYNSPLHF
J gene: TRBJ2-7; clone size: -; D gene: -; V gene: TRBV5-4; CDR3 DNA: TGTGCCAGCAGCTTGGGGATAGTGGACTACGAGCAGTACTTC; CDR3 protein: CASSLGIVDYEQYF
J gene: TRBJ1-1; clone size: -; D gene: -; V gene: TRBV27; CDR3 DNA: TGTGCCAGCAGCTCCCCTCTACCTCCGAACACTGAAGCTTTCTTT; CDR3 protein: CASSSPLPPNTEAFF
J gene: TRBJ2-5; clone size: -; D gene: TRBD2; V gene: TRBV7-8; CDR3 DNA: TGTGCCAGCAGGCTAGCGGGAGGAGAGACCCAGTACTTC; CDR3 protein: CASRLAGGETQYF
J gene: TRBJ2-1; clone size: -; D gene: TRBD2; V gene: TRBV28; CDR3 DNA: TGTGCCAGCAGCCTAATTTTAGCGGGAGGGGTAAACGCCAGCCAATCCGAAGAGCAGTTCTTC; CDR3 protein: CASSLILAGGVNASQSEEQFF
J gene: TRBJ1-2; clone size: -; D gene: TRBD1; V gene: TRBV7-9; CDR3 DNA: TGTGCCAGCAGGAGGGACAGCTATGGCTACACCTTC; CDR3 protein: CASRRDSYGYTF
J gene: TRBJ2-3; clone size: -; D gene: TRBD2; V gene: TRBV3-1/TRBV3-2; CDR3 DNA: TGTGCCAGCAGCTCCACTAGCAGAGCGGGAGGTGGAGATACGCAGTATTTT; CDR3 protein: CASSSTSRAGGGDTQYF
J gene: TRBJ1-2; clone size: -; D gene: TRBD1; V gene: TRBV6-5; CDR3 DNA: TGTGCCAGCAGAGACCAGGACAGGGAAACCTCTGGCTACACCTTC; CDR3 protein: CASRDQDRETSGYTF
J gene: TRBJ2-2; clone size: -; D gene: TRBD1; V gene: TRBV5-1; CDR3 DNA: TGCGCCAGCAGCATAGCAGGACAGGGGAGGACCGGGGAGCTGTTTTTT; CDR3 protein: CASSIAGQGRTGELFF
J gene: TRBJ2-6; clone size: -; D gene: TRBD2; V gene: TRBV4-3; CDR3 DNA: TGCGCCAGCAGCCAAGGGACTAGCAGCTCTGGGGCCAACGTCCTGACTTTC; CDR3 protein: CASSQGTSSSGANVLTF
J gene: TRBJ2-4; clone size: -; D gene: TRBD1; V gene: TRBV19; CDR3 DNA: TGTGCCAGTCACCCGGGGGTCAGGGGGCAAGGCAAAAACATTCAGTACTTC; CDR3 protein: CASHPGVRGQGKNIQYF
J gene: TRBJ2-7; clone size: -; D gene: -; V gene: TRBV5-1; CDR3 DNA: TGCGCCAGCAGCACGGGGATATACGAGCAGTACTTC; CDR3 protein: CASSTGIYEQYF
J gene: TRBJ2-6; clone size: -; D gene: -; V gene: TRBV28; CDR3 DNA: TGTGCCAGCAGTTTGAGGCGCGGGGCCAACGTCCTGACTTTC; CDR3 protein: CASSLRRGANVLTF
J gene: TRBJ2-5; clone size: -; D gene: TRBD1; V gene: TRBV28; CDR3 DNA: TGTGCCAGCAGCCTGACAGGGGGCGGAATTCAGGAGACCCAGTACTTC; CDR3 protein: CASSLTGGGIQETQYF
J gene: TRBJ2-5; clone size: -; D gene: -; V gene: TRBV2; CDR3 DNA: TGTGCCAGCAGCAAGGGGTGGGAGACCCAGTACTTC; CDR3 protein: CASSKGWETQYF
J gene: TRBJ2-1; clone size: -; D gene: TRBD1; V gene: TRBV7-2; CDR3 DNA: TGTGCCAGCAGCGGGACAGGGGATGGCAATGAGCAGTTCTTC; CDR3 protein: CASSGTGDGNEQFF
J gene: TRBJ2-5; clone size: -; D gene: TRBD2; V gene: TRBV7-9; CDR3 DNA: TGTGCCAGCATCTCGGGAGGAGAGACCCAGTACTTC; CDR3 protein: CASISGGETQYF
J gene: TRBJ1-2; clone size: -; D gene: -; V gene: TRBV11-2; CDR3 DNA: TGTGCCAGCAGTTGGGGTAGGGTTGGCTACACCTTC; CDR3 protein: CASSWGRVGYTF
J gene: TRBJ2-2; clone size: -; D gene: -; V gene: TRBV6-2/TRBV6-3; CDR3 DNA: TGTGCCAGCAGTTACTCGCAGACCACCGGGGAGCTGTTTTTT; CDR3 protein: CASSYSQTTGELFF
J gene: TRBJ2-5; clone size: -; D gene: -; V gene: TRBV5-4; CDR3 DNA: TGTGCCAGCAGCTTGGCCAGGGGCCACCAAGAGACCCAGTACTTC; CDR3 protein: CASSLARGHQETQYF
J gene: TRBJ1-1; clone size: -; D gene: TRBD1; V gene: TRBV7-2; CDR3 DNA: TGTGCCAGCAGCACGGGACAGTCCACTGAAGCTTTCTTT; CDR3 protein: CASSTGQSTEAFF
J gene: TRBJ1-2; clone size: -; D gene: TRBD1; V gene: TRBV27; CDR3 DNA: TGTGCCAGCAGTGGGGGGACAGGGAATGACTATGGCTACACCTTC; CDR3 protein: CASSGGTGNDYGYTF
J gene: TRBJ1-2; clone size: -; D gene: -; V gene: TRBV29-1; CDR3 DNA: TGCAGCGTCCTTGCGGGACAAGGCTATGGCTACACCTTC; CDR3 protein: CSVLAGQGYGYTF
J gene: TRBJ1-1; clone size: -; D gene: -; V gene: TRBV7-9; CDR3 DNA: TGTGCCAGCAGCTTAGCTGGCAGGGCGGGCACTGAAGCTTTCTTT; CDR3 protein: CASSLAGRAGTEAFF
J gene: TRBJ2-6; clone size: -; D gene: -; V gene: TRBV6-2/TRBV6-3; CDR3 DNA: TGTGCCAGCAGTTTATCCTCTGGGGCCAACGTCCTGACTTTC; CDR3 protein: CASSLSSGANVLTF
J gene: TRBJ2-1; clone size: -; D gene: -; V gene: TRBV4-2; CDR3 DNA: TGTGCCAGCAGCCAAGGCGCGTACAATGAGCAGTTCTTC; CDR3 protein: CASSQGAYNEQFF
J gene: TRBJ2-1; clone size: -; D gene: TRBD2; V gene: TRBV4-3; CDR3 DNA: TGCGCCAGCAGCCAAACCGGGACTAGCGTCTATGAGCAGTTCTTC; CDR3 protein: CASSQTGTSVYEQFF
J gene: TRBJ2-5; clone size: -; D gene: -; V gene: TRBV27; CDR3 DNA: TGTGCCAGCAGTCCCGCCGGGTCGTACCAAGAGACCCAGTACTTC; CDR3 protein: CASSPAGSYQETQYF
J gene: TRBJ2-1; clone size: -; D gene: -; V gene: TRBV6-5; CDR3 DNA: TGTGCCAGCAGTTATACTCTGTACAATGAGCAGTTCTTC; CDR3 protein: CASSYTLYNEQFF
J gene: TRBJ1-2; clone size: once; D gene: -; V gene: TRBV4-2; CDR3 DNA: TGTGCCAGCAGCCAAGATCATAGGGTTGAGGGCTACACCTTC; CDR3 protein: CASSQDHRVEGYTF
J gene: TRBJ1-1; clone size: -; D gene: -; V gene: TRBV10-3; CDR3 DNA: TGTGCCATCAGTGTCTCTGTTGGGCAGGCGGACACTGAAGCTTTCTTT; CDR3 protein: CAISVSVGQADTEAFF
J gene: TRBJ2-5; clone size: once; D gene: TRBD1; V gene: TRBV19; CDR3 DNA: TGTGCCAGTAGTCCTCAGGGGGCTCGGGGGGAGACCCAGTACTTC; CDR3 protein: CASSPQGARGETQYF